The present entry profiles one T cell receptor beta chain with its context. What it recognizes is unknown. This may be a read error, as it is one base from a much larger clone. Per germline, CDR1 SQVTM and CDR2 ANQGSEA. V gave up 3 bases and J gave up 10 bases; unmatched junction bases: 2. This CDR3 contains 11 residues. Peripheral blood was drawn, about 10 milliliters per donor. Each sample provided at least 5 micrograms of extracted total RNA. This record comes from a study of blood T cells in healthy people across ages. Overall study findings and caveats: A strong correlation was seen between TCR beta diversity and naive T cell percentage.

Sample-barcoded 5' priming and a J-beta primer mix drove a second PCR of roughly 6 to 12 cycles. TCRdb processed the 5' RACE reads anew with MiXCR; each CDR3 protein has one entry. The repertoire holds 380,000 or so distinct CDR3 sequences, with approximately 51% as singletons. This receptor was obtained from a man aged 55 to 69 in good health. Sequenced input: blood. The rearrangement joins TRBV29-1 to TRBJ2-1; TRBD1 aligns across 8 bases. DNA for the CDR3: TGCAGCGTTGACAGGGGGCACGAGCAGTTCTTC. It translates to CSVDRGHEQFF.